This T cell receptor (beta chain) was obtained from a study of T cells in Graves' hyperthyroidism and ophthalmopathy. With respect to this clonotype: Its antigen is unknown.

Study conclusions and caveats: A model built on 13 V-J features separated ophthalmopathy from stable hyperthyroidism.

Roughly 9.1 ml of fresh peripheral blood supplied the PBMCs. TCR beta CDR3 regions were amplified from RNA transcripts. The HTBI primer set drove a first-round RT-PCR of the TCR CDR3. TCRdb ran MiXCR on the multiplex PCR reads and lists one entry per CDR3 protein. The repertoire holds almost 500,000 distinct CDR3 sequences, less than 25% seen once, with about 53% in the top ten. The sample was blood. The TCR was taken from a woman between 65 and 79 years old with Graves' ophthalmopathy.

CDR3 residues: CASSPLRSGRNNEQFF. CDR3 coding DNA: TGTGCCAGCAGTCCGCTACGGAGCGGGAGAAACAATGAGCAGTTCTTC. The chain recombines TRBV6-1 with TRBJ2-1; 8 nucleotides match TRBD2. With 5 bases clipped from V and 5 bases from J, the junction kept 11 bases outside the gene matches. This CDR3 region has 16 residues. Germline CDR1 MNHNS, CDR2 SASEGT.